This T cell receptor (beta chain) was observed in a study of blood T cell repertoires in COVID-19. Study overall: Samples taken during acute and convalescent COVID-19 were collected in the United States, Italy and Spain. T cells, B-cell-depleted T cells, or PBMCs provided the cDNA or gDNA that served as material.

The length of the CDR3 is 17 residues. The J segment lost 2 bases and the V segment lost 1 base, leaving 7 bases of the junction unmatched. Per the germline V gene, CDR1 is SGHTA and CDR2 is FQGNSA. In the original workflow: Estimation of nucleated cell counts relied on the amplification of reference gene primers. TCRdb's copy holds only in-frame clones and misses some; the assay was immunoSEQ multiplex PCR. The D gene and trimming were derived from the DNA, and the V and J assignments and clone size from that table. The repertoire includes about 150,000 clones, about 80% of them detected once, and roughly 2% sits in the top ten.

The sample was peripheral blood. The receptor was derived from a man aged 65 to 79 with acute or convalescent COVID-19. The V and J genes are TRBV7-2 and TRBJ2-7; 11 bases match TRBD2. The CDR3 reads CASSLDRTSGYPYEQYF. For the CDR3, the DNA is TGTGCCAGCAGCTTAGACAGGACTAGCGGGTACCCCTACGAGCAGTACTTC.